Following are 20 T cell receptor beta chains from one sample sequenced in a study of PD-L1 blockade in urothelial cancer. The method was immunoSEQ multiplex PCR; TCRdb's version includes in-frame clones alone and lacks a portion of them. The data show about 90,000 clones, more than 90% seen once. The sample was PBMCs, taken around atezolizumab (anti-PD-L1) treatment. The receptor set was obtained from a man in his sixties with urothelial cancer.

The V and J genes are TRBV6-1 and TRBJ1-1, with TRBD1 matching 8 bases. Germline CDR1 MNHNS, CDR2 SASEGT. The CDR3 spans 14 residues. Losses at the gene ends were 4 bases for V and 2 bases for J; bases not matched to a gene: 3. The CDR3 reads CASSGGTGNTEAFF. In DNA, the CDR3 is TGTGCCAGCAGTGGGGGGACAGGCAACACTGAAGCTTTCTTT.

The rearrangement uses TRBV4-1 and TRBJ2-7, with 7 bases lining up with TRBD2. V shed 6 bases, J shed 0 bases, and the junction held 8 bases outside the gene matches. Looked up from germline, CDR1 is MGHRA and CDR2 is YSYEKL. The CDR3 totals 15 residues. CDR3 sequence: CASRTLAENSYEQYF. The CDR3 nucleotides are TGCGCCAGCAGAACTCTAGCGGAGAACTCCTACGAGCAGTACTTC.

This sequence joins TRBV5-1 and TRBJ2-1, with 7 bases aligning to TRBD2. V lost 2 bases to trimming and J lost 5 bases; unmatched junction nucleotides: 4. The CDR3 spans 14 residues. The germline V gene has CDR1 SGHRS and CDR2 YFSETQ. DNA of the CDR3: TGCGCCAGCAGCTTCGGGGGGAGGGACAATGAGCAGTTCTTC. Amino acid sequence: CASSFGGRDNEQFF.

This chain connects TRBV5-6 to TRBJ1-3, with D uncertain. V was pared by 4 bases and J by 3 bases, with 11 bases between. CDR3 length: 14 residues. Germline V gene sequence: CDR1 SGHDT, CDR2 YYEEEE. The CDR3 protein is CASSLRQGGNTIYF. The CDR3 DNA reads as TGTGCCAGCAGCCTACGACAAGGTGGAAACACCATATATTTT.

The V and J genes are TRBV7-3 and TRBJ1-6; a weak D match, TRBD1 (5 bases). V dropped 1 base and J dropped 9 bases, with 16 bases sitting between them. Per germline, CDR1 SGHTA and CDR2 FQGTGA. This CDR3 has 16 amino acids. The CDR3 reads CASSLMGQKRGSPLHF. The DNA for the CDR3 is TGTGCCAGCAGCTTAATGGGGCAGAAGCGGGGTTCACCCCTCCACTTT.

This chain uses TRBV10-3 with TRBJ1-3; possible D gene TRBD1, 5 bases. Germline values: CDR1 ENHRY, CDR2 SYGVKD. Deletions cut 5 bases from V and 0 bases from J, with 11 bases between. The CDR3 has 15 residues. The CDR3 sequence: CAISPTVSSGNTIYF. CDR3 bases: TGTGCCATCAGTCCGACAGTGAGCTCTGGAAACACCATATATTTT.

CDR3 sequence: CASSKISGKLYNEQFF. For the CDR3, the DNA is TGTGCCAGCAGCAAAATAAGCGGGAAGCTCTACAATGAGCAGTTCTTC. The rearrangement links TRBV11-2 to TRBJ2-1, with TRBD2 matching over 7 bases. The germline CDR1 and CDR2 sequences are SGHAT and FQNNGV. This CDR3 comprises 16 residues. V dropped 5 bases and J dropped 3; count of bases not matched to a gene: 10. Complete variable domain (other parts from reference TRBV11-2 and TRBJ2-1): EAGVAQSPRYKIIEKRQSVAFWCNPISGHATLYWYQQILGQGPKLLIQFQNNGVVDDSQLPKDRFSAERLKGVDSTLKIQPAKLEDSAVYLCASSKISGKLYNEQFFGPGTRLTVL.

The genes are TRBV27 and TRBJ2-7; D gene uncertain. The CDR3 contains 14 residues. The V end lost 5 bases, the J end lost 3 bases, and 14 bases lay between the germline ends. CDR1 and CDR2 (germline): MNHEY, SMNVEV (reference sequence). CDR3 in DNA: TGTGCCAGCAGTCCCGCCCCTGAGGACTACGAGCAGTACTTC. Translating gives CASSPAPEDYEQYF.

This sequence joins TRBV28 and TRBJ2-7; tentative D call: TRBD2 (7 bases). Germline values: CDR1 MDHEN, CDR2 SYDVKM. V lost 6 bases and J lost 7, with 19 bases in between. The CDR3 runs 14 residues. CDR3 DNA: TGTGCCAGCAGCCTTACCGGAGGGGGGGGAGAGCAGTACTTC. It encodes CASSLTGGGGEQYF.

For the CDR3, the DNA is TGTGCCAGCAGTCTAAACACCGGGGAGCTGTTTTTT. It encodes CASSLNTGELFF. This chain links TRBV6-5 with TRBJ2-2, with D unclear. Germline V lookup: CDR1 MNHEY, CDR2 SVGAGI. V was clipped by 5 bases and J by 2 bases, with 3 bases between them. This CDR3 contains 12 residues.

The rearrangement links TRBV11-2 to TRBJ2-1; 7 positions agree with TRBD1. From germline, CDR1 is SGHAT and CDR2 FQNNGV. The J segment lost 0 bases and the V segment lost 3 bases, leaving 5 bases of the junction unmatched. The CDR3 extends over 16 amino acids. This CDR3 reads CASSFYRGSSYNEQFF. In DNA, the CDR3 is TGTGCCAGCAGCTTCTACAGGGGTAGCTCCTACAATGAGCAGTTCTTC.

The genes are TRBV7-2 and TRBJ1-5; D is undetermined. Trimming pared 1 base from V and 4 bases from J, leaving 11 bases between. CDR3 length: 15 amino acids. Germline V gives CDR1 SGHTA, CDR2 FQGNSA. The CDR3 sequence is CASSLDLGENQPQHF. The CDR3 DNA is TGTGCCAGCAGCTTAGATCTCGGGGAAAATCAGCCCCAGCATTTT.

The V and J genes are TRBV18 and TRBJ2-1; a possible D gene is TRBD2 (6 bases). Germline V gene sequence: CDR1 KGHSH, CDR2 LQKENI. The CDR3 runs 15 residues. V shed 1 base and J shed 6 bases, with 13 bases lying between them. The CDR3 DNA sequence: TGTGCCAGCTCACCACTCGGGGGATCGAGCAATGAGCAGTTCTTC. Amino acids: CASSPLGGSSNEQFF.

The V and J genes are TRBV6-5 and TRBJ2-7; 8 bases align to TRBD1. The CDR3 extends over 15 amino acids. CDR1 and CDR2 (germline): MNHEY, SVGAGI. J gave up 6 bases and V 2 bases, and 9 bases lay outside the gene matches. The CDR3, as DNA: TGTGCCAGCAGTTACAACCCGACAGGGGCGGTCGAGCAGTACTTC. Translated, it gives CASSYNPTGAVEQYF.

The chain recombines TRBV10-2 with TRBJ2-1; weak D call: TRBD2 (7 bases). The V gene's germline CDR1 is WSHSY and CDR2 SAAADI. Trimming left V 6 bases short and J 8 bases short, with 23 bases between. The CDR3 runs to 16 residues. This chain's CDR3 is CASRANPWGGSDEQFF. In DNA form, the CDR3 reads TGCGCCAGCAGGGCAAACCCGTGGGGGGGCTCCGATGAGCAGTTCTTC.

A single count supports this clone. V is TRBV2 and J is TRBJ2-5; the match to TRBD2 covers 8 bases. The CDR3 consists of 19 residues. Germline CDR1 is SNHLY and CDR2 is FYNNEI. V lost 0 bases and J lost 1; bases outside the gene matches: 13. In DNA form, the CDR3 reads TGTGCCAGCAGTGAAGCGCTTGGGCTAGCGGGCGCCACCCAAGAGACCCAGTACTTC. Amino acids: CASSEALGLAGATQETQYF.

The chain's CDR3 is CASSMPARGGQGEQFF. The CDR3 nucleotides read TGTGCCAGCAGTATGCCAGCGCGGGGGGGCCAGGGAGAGCAGTTCTTC. The V and J genes are TRBV5-4 and TRBJ2-1, with 9 bases that match TRBD2. Germline-derived CDR1 and CDR2 are SGHNT and YYREEE (reference sequence). With V trimmed by 5 bases and J by 10 bases, 16 bases remained unmatched. CDR3 length equals 16 residues. Full variable domain (remainder filled in from reference TRBV5-4 and TRBJ2-1): ETGVTQSPTHLIKTRGQQVTLRCSSQSGHNTVSWYQQALGQGPQFIFQYYREEENGRGNFPPRFSGLQFPNYSSELNVNALELDDSALYLCASSMPARGGQGEQFFGPGTRLTVL.

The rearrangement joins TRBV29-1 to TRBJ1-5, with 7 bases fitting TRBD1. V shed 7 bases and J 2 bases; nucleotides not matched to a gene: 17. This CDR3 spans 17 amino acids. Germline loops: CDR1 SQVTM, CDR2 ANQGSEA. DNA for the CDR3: TGCAGCGCGCGAGGGGGCGATGGTAAGGGTGGCAATCAGCCCCAGCATTTT. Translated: CSARGGDGKGGNQPQHF.

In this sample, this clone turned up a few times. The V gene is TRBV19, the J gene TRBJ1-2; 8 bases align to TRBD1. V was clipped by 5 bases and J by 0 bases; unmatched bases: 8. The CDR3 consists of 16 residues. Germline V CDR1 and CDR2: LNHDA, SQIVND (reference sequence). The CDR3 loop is CASSSQGAGANYGYTF. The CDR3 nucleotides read TGTGCCAGTAGTTCCCAGGGGGCAGGAGCTAACTATGGCTACACCTTC.

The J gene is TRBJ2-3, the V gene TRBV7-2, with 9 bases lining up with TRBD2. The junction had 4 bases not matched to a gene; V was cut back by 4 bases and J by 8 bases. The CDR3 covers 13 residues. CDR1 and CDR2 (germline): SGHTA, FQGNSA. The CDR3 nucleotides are TGTGCCAGCAGCTCCGGAGCGGGGGGTACGCAGTATTTT. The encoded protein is CASSSGAGGTQYF.